The T cell receptor (beta chain) under discussion was sequenced for a study of vaccination effects on CD4 cells after COVID-19. The overall study: Participants were vaccinated with two doses of either the BNT162b2 or mRNA-1273 vaccine.

Measured with immunoSEQ multiplex PCR; TCRdb has only the in-frame clones, and not every one. The table has about 61,000 clones, about four fifths seen once. Sequencing in the ViraFEST assay came after antigen-specific CD4+ T cells had been expanded with viral peptide pools, which were used to stimulate PBMC. Following culture for 9 to 11 days, CD4+ T cells were isolated. CDR1 is KGHSH and CDR2 is LQKENI in the germline V gene. The CDR3 totals 16 residues. The V and J ends lost 2 bases and 4 bases respectively, with 15 bases between them. Comments on this clone: The antigen remains unidentified.

This TCR derives from a human donor who received a COVID-19 vaccine. This sequence joins TRBV18 and TRBJ1-3; no firm D call. Sequencing used CD4+ T cells from PBMCs cultured with HCoV-229E spike peptides, obtained before COVID-19 vaccination. CDR3 bases: TGTGCCAGCTCACCAGGGAGTGGATTCTCCGGAAACACCATATATTTT. Residues: CASSPGSGFSGNTIYF.